Described below is a single T cell receptor beta chain sequence and its context. These data come from a study of blood T cell repertoires in COVID-19. The overall study: Samples representing acute and convalescent COVID-19 were sourced from the United States, Italy and Spain.

Looked up from germline, CDR1 is SGDLS and CDR2 is YYNGEE. The V end was cut by 3 bases, the J end by 4 bases, with 11 bases between. This CDR3 spans 14 amino acids. The data were produced by immunoSEQ multiplex PCR, yet TCRdb's version contains in-frame clones alone and is incomplete. The table has about 78,000 clones, about 89% seen once. V is TRBV9 and J is TRBJ1-3; maybe TRBD1 (6 bases). This receptor was identified in a middle-aged man with active or convalescent COVID-19. Sequenced material: peripheral blood. CDR3 sequence reads: CASSERTAGNTIYF. DNA of the CDR3: TGTGCCAGCAGCGAAAGGACAGCAGGAAACACCATATATTTT. Based on the CDR3 plus reference TRBV9 and TRBJ1-3, the full variable domain is DSGVTQTPKHLITATGQRVTLRCSPRSGDLSVYWYQQSLDQGLQFLIQYYNGEERAKGNILERFSAQQFPDLHSELNLSSLELGDSALYFCASSERTAGNTIYFGEGSWLTVV.